Below are 10 T cell receptor beta chains sequenced from a single sample in a study of CD8 T cells in Susac syndrome. RNA in amounts of roughly 0.5 to 1 ug was reverse transcribed with random hexamers. MiXCR was run by TCRdb on the immunoSEQ multiplex PCR reads, yielding one entry per CDR3 protein. This table holds over 350,000 distinct CDR3 sequences, roughly 85% found once. The sample taken for sequencing was CD8+ T cells from PBMCs. These receptors were collected from a human donor with multiple sclerosis.

The J gene is TRBJ1-2, the V gene TRBV13; 9 bases map to TRBD1. This CDR3 region has 14 residues. Germline assignment: CDR1 PRHDT and CDR2 FYEKMQ (reference sequence). Losses at the gene ends were 5 bases for V and 6 bases for J; bases not matched to a gene: 7. CDR3 bases: TGTGCCAGCAGCCGATTCGGACAGGGGCATGGCTACACCTTC. Amino acids: CASSRFGQGHGYTF. Full variable domain (outside the CDR3, taken from reference TRBV13 and TRBJ1-2): AAGVIQSPRHLIKEKRETATLKCYPIPRHDTVYWYQQGPGQDPQFLISFYEKMQSDKGSIPDRFSAQQFSDYHSELNMSSLELGDSALYFCASSRFGQGHGYTFGSGTRLTVV.

This clonotype has more than one count but fewer than ten. V usage is TRBV11-2 and J usage is TRBJ2-7; 7 bases match TRBD1. The junction had 17 bases not matched to a gene; V was cut back by 4 bases and J by 2 bases. CDR3 length: 18 amino acids. Germline V gene sequence: CDR1 SGHAT, CDR2 FQNNGV. CDR3 amino acids: CASSSPWPRQGRAYEQYF. The DNA of the CDR3 is TGTGCCAGCAGCTCGCCCTGGCCACGACAGGGCAGGGCCTACGAGCAGTACTTC.

In the case of this clonotype: Sequence at one end of the junction differs from germline and may be a read error. The chain employs TRBV7-9 and TRBJ2-5; D gene ambiguous. Germline CDR1 and CDR2: SEHNR and FQNEAQ (reference sequence). This CDR3 is built from 14 residues. The DNA for the CDR3 is TGTGCCAGCAGTTTAGCTACCCCCCAAGAGACCCAGTACTTC. The encoded protein is CASSLATPQETQYF.

This sequence joins TRBV27 and TRBJ2-7; possibly TRBD1 for D (6 bases). Trimming took off 3 bases at V and 8 bases at J, with 14 bases between the two ends. Germline V gives CDR1 MNHEY, CDR2 SMNVEV (reference sequence). The CDR3 consists of 13 residues. CDR3 DNA sequence: TGTGCCAGCAGTTTGGGGTTGGGGGCGAAGCAGTACTTC. Amino acid sequence: CASSLGLGAKQYF.

This clonotype was detected only a few times. This chain joins TRBV6-5 and TRBJ2-3, with unresolved D. The V and J ends lost 3 bases and 6 bases respectively, with 7 bases between them. Germline V lookup: CDR1 MNHEY, CDR2 SVGAGI. The CDR3 has 12 amino acids. CDR3 bases: TGTGCCAGCAGTTATTCGAGTGATACGCAGTATTTT. Amino acid sequence: CASSYSSDTQYF.

The rearrangement uses TRBV27 and TRBJ2-2; 7 bases match TRBD1. V gave up 5 bases and J gave up 0 bases; unmatched junction bases: 18. The CDR3 spans 20 residues. Germline V gives CDR1 MNHEY, CDR2 SMNVEV (reference sequence). The CDR3 loop reads CASSPLGQLGIVPNTGELFF. The CDR3 nucleotides read TGTGCCAGCAGTCCATTGGGACAGTTAGGAATTGTCCCGAACACCGGGGAGCTGTTTTTT.

The J gene is TRBJ2-3, the V gene TRBV20-1; D gene ambiguous. Germline V gene sequence: CDR1 DFQATT, CDR2 SNEGSKA (reference sequence). The CDR3 runs to 13 residues. V lost 2 bases, J lost 4 bases, and 10 bases lay in between. CDR3 residues: CSARLRGADTQYF. The CDR3 DNA reads TGCAGTGCTAGACTCCGCGGAGCAGATACGCAGTATTTT.

V gene TRBV3-1 combines with J gene TRBJ2-4; D is undetermined. CDR1 and CDR2 from the germline V gene are LGHDT and YNNKEL (reference sequence). The CDR3 is made up of 15 amino acids. Trimming took 4 bases from V and 5 from J, leaving 15 bases between them. CDR3 sequence reads: CASSPVVGGENIQYF. In DNA form, the CDR3 reads TGTGCCAGCAGCCCGGTAGTAGGCGGCGAAAACATTCAGTACTTC.

This chain links TRBV4-1 with TRBJ2-5, with D possibly TRBD1 on 5 matching bases. V gave up 0 bases and J gave up 5 bases, with 13 bases separating them. In germline, CDR1 is MGHRA, CDR2 YSYEKL. The CDR3 has 15 amino acids. The CDR3 coding sequence is TGCGCCAGCAGCCAAGAAAGGGGCTACGGGGAGACCCAGTACTTC. The encoded protein is CASSQERGYGETQYF.

J is TRBJ1-1 and V is TRBV2; no definite D call. This CDR3 has 13 amino acids. The V and J ends lost 3 bases and 2 bases respectively, with 7 bases between them. Germline V CDR1 and CDR2: SNHLY, FYNNEI. The CDR3 nucleotides are TGTGCCAGCAGTGATTCGGTAAACACTGAAGCTTTCTTT. It specifies CASSDSVNTEAFF.